In its sample, the clone carrying this T cell receptor beta chain was seen a few times. The target antigen is unknown. These data are taken from a study of T cells in Graves' hyperthyroidism and ophthalmopathy. Study summary: Peripheral blood sampling occurred at initial diagnosis, before any treatment. Study outcomes and limitations: Expanded thyroid clonotypes (above 0.001) were mostly also found in blood.

With duration under 3 months, ophthalmopathy was active: Clinical Activity Score at least 3, NOSPECS at least 4. PBMCs were derived from around 10 ml fresh peripheral blood. Amplification yielded TCR beta CDR3 regions, with RNA transcripts as the source. TCR CDR3 underwent first-round RT-PCR with the HTBI primer set. Each CDR3 protein gets one entry after TCRdb re-called the multiplex PCR reads with MiXCR. The data contain about 600,000 distinct CDR3 sequences, 11% to 15% of them seen just once; the ten biggest clones take up roughly 7.1%. The CDR3 length is 15 residues. Trimming took off 6 bases at V and 9 bases at J, with 24 bases between the two ends. CDR1 DFQATT and CDR2 SNEGSKA come from the germline V gene (reference sequence).

The rearrangement links TRBV20-1 to TRBJ1-5; no reliable D call. Sequences were obtained from blood. The TCR comes from a woman aged 18-29 years with Graves' ophthalmopathy. As DNA, the CDR3 is TGCAGTGCATCTTCCTCAAGTGTCTTCCAATGGCCCCAGCATTTT. It translates to CSASSSSVFQWPQHF.